The 2 T cell receptor beta chains in this list originate from one sample, sequenced in a study of blood T cell repertoires in COVID-19. Profiled with immunoSEQ multiplex PCR; TCRdb holds only in-frame clones, not every one. The sample carries roughly 70,000 clones, roughly nine tenths recorded once. Sequencing used peripheral blood. The source of these receptors is a man aged 50 or older with COVID-19, enrolled during active disease.

The gene calls are TRBV30 and TRBJ2-1; D gene uncertain. The CDR3 has 12 amino acids. The germline V gene has CDR1 GTSNPN and CDR2 SVGIG (reference sequence). Trimming removed 6 bases at V and 7 bases at J, with 13 bases between. The chain's CDR3 is CACSPAANEQFF. The CDR3 coding sequence is TGTGCCTGTAGCCCAGCCGCGAATGAGCAGTTCTTC.

This chain uses TRBV25-1 with TRBJ1-1; possibly TRBD1 for D (6 bases). The V and J ends lost 5 bases and 13 bases respectively, with 20 bases between them. This CDR3 contains 13 residues. Per germline, CDR1 MGHDK and CDR2 SYGVNS. CDR3 in DNA: TGTGCCAGCAGTTCCCGACAGGCATCCCCCATTTTCTTT. It encodes CASSSRQASPIFF.